This passage covers 2 T cell receptor beta chains from one sample sequenced in a study of T cells in Graves' hyperthyroidism and ophthalmopathy. Using RNA transcripts as the source, TCR beta CDR3 regions were amplified. TCR CDR3 regions were first amplified by RT-PCR with HTBI primers. One entry per CDR3 protein, called by TCRdb with MiXCR from the multiplex PCR reads. The sample contains roughly 400,000 distinct CDR3 sequences, about 14% of which appear only once. Material: blood. The receptors shown here come from a middle-aged man with Graves' ophthalmopathy.

The rearrangement joins TRBV7-2 to TRBJ2-1; 15 bases are a match to TRBD2. The CDR3 consists of 15 residues. Germline loops: CDR1 SGHTA, CDR2 FQGNSA. V was clipped by 5 bases and J by 9 bases; unmatched bases: 5. The CDR3 protein is CASSEGLAGGREQFF. In DNA, the CDR3 is TGTGCCAGCAGCGAGGGACTAGCGGGAGGTCGTGAGCAGTTCTTC.

This clonotype was seen a handful of times. The rearrangement links TRBV27 to TRBJ2-7, with D unresolved. V was pared by 5 bases and J by 0 bases, with 11 bases between. The germline gives CDR1 MNHEY, CDR2 SMNVEV (reference sequence). The CDR3 extends over 14 amino acids. The chain's CDR3 is CASSPKLDSYEQYF. As DNA, the CDR3 is TGTGCCAGCAGTCCCAAGCTTGACTCCTACGAGCAGTACTTC.